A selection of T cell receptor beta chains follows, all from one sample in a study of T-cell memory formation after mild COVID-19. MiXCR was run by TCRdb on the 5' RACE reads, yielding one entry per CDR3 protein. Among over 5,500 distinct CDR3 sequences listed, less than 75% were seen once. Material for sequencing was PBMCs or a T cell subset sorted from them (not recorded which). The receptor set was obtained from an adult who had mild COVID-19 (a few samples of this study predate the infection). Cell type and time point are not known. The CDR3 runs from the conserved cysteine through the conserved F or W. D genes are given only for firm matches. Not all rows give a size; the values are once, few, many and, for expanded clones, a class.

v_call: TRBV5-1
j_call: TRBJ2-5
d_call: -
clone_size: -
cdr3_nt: TGCGCCAGCAAGGACATAGAGACCCAGTACTTC
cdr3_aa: CASKDIETQYF

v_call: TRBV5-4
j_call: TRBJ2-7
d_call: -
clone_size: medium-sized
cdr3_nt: TGTGCCAGCAGCTTGGAAGGTGGGGCCTCTTCCCTCGAGCAGTACTTC
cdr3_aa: CASSLEGGASSLEQYF

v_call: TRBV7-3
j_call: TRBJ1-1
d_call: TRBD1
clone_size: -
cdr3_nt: TGTGCCAGCAGCCCCGGACAGGGGAACACTGAAGCTTTCTTT
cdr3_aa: CASSPGQGNTEAFF

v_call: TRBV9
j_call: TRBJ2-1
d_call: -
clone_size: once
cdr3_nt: TGTGCCAGCAGCGGGAGGGGACGCGGCACCAATGAGCAGTTCTTC
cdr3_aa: CASSGRGRGTNEQFF

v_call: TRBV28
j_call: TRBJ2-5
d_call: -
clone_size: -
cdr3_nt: TGTGCCAGCAGTCCCTCGCCCGGGATTCAAGAGACCCAGTACTTC
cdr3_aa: CASSPSPGIQETQYF

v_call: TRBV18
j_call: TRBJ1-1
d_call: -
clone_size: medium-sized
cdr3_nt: TGTGCCAGCTCACCAGGCAGGGTCCCGGGGATATATGAAGCTTTCTTT
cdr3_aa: CASSPGRVPGIYEAFF

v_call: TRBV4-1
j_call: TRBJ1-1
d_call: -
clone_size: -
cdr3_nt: TGCGCCAGCAGCCTCCGAATCACCGGGACTAAAACTGAAGCTTTCTTT
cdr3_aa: CASSLRITGTKTEAFF

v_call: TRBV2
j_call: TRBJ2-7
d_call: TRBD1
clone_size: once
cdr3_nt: TGTGCCAGCAGTGAAGCGTTTGGACAGGGGGCAAGGGAGCAGTACTTC
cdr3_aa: CASSEAFGQGAREQYF

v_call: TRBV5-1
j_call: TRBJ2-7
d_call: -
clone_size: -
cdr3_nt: TGCGCCAGCGAGGTCTACGAGCAGTACTTC
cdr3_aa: CASEVYEQYF

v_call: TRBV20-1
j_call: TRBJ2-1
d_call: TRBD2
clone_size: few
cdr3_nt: TGCAGTGCTTATTTAGCGGGAGGGGGATGGAATGAGCAGTTCTTC
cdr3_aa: CSAYLAGGGWNEQFF

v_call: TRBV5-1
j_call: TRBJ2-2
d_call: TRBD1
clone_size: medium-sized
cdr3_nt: TGCGCCAGCAGCCTTGACAGGGTCACAGCCGGGGAGCTGTTTTTT
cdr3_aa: CASSLDRVTAGELFF

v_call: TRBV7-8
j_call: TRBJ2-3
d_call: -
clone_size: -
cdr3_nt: TGTGCCAGCAGCCTCAGATCAGGGCGGAGGTCAGATACGCAGTATTTT
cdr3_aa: CASSLRSGRRSDTQYF

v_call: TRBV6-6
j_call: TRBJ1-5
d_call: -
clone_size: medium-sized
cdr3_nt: TGTGCCAGCAGTTACCTGGGTGGGGGGGCTAATCAGCCCCAGCATTTT
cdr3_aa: CASSYLGGGANQPQHF

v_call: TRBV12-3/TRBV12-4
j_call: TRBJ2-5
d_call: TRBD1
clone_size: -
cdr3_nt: TGTGCCAGCAGTTGGGACAGGGGCCAAGAGACCCAGTACTTC
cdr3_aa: CASSWDRGQETQYF

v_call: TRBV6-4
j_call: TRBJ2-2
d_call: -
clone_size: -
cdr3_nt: TGTGCCAGCAGTGGGACGAACACCGGGGAGCTGTTTTTT
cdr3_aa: CASSGTNTGELFF

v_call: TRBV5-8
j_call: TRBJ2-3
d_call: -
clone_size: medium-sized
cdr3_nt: TGTGCCAGCCGCTATGTGGGCGTGAGCAAAGATACGCAGTATTTT
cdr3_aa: CASRYVGVSKDTQYF

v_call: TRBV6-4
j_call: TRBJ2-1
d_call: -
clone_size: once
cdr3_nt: TGTGCCAGCAGTGAGGAGTCCGGAAATGAGCAGTTCTTC
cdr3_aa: CASSEESGNEQFF

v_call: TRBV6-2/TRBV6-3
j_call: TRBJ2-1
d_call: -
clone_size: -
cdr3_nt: TGTGCCAGCAGACGGTTGACCCACTTAACGGATGAGCAGTTCTTC
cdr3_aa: CASRRLTHLTDEQFF

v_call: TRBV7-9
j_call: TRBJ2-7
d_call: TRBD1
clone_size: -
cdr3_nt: TGTGCCAGCAGCGGACGGGACAGGATCTACGAGCAGTACTTC
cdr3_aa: CASSGRDRIYEQYF

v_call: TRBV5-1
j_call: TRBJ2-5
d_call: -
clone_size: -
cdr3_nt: TGCGCCAGCAGCCCTACCGCGGCAGGTATTGAGACCCAGTACTTC
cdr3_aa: CASSPTAAGIETQYF

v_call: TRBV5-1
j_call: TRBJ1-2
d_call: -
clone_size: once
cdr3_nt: TGCGCCAGACAGCCACCCCAGGGGTATGGCTACACCTTC
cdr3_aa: CARQPPQGYGYTF

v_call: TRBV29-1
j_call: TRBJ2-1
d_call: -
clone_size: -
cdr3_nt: TGCAGCGGCCGAGGGAGCTCCTACAATGAGCAGTTCTTC
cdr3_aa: CSGRGSSYNEQFF

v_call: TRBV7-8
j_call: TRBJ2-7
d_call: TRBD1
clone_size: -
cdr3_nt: TGTGCCAGCAGCCCAAGGGACAGTCCCTCGGCGTACTTC
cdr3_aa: CASSPRDSPSAYF

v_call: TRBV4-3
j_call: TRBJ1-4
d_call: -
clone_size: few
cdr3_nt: TGCGCCAGCAGCCAAGATCAGATGGTCCGGGGTAATGAAAAACTGTTTTTT
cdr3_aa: CASSQDQMVRGNEKLFF

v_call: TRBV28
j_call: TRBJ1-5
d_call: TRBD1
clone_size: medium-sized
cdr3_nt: TGTGCCAGCAGTTTATCGGGACAGGGGGCCTGGAATCAGCCCCAGCATTTT
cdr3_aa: CASSLSGQGAWNQPQHF

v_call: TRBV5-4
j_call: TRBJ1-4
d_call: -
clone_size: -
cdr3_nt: TGTGCCAGCAGCTTGGACAACCTCGGCGGGGAAAAACTGTTTTTT
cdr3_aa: CASSLDNLGGEKLFF

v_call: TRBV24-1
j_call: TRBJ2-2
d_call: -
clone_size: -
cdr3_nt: TGTGCCACCAGTCCGCGACAGAACACCGGGGAGCTGTTTTTT
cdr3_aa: CATSPRQNTGELFF

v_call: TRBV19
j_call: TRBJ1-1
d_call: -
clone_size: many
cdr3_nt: TGTGCCAGTAGTATCCTCGACGGGGGAGACACTGAAGCTTTCTTT
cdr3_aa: CASSILDGGDTEAFF

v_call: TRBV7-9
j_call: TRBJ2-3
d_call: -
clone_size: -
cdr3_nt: TGTGCCAGCAGCTTGGACGTCACAGATACGCAGTATTTT
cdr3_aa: CASSLDVTDTQYF

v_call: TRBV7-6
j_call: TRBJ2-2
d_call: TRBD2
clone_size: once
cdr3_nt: TGTGCCAGCAGCCCTGCGGGAGGCGCGAACACCGGGGAGCTGTTTTTT
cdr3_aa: CASSPAGGANTGELFF

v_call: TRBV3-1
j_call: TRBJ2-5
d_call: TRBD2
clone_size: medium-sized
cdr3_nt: TGTGCCAGCAGCCAGGCGGGACTAGCGGGGAGAGAGACCCAGTACTTC
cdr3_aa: CASSQAGLAGRETQYF

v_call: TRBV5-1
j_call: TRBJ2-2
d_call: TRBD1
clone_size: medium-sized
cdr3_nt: TGCGCCAGCAGCTCAGCGGGACAGGGTTTCGGGGAGCTGTTTTTT
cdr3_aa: CASSSAGQGFGELFF

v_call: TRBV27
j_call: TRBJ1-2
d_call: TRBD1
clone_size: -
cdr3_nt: TGTGCCAGCAGACTACCTCGGGACAGGGGTCATTATGGCTACACCTTC
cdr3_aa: CASRLPRDRGHYGYTF

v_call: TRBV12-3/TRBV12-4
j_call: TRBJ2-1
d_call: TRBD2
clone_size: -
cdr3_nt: TGTGCCAGCAGTTTTGGTAGCGGGGGGGCCTACAATGAGCAGTTCTTC
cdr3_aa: CASSFGSGGAYNEQFF

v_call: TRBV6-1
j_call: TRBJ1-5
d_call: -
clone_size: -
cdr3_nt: TGTGCCAGCAGTCCCCGAGGGGATAGCAATCAGCCCCAGCATTTT
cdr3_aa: CASSPRGDSNQPQHF

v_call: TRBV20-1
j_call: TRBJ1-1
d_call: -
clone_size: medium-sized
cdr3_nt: TGCAGTGCTAGAGCCGGGGCAGGAGTCACTGAAGCTTTCTTT
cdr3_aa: CSARAGAGVTEAFF

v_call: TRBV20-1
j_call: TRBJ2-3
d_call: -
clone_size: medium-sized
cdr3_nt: TGCAGTGCTAGAGCGTTTTCAGGGCTGTACACAGATACGCAGTATTTT
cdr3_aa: CSARAFSGLYTDTQYF

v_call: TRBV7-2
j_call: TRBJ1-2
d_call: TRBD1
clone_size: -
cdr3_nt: TGTGCCAGCAGCACGCGACAGGGGGCGGTAAATGGCTACACCTTC
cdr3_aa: CASSTRQGAVNGYTF

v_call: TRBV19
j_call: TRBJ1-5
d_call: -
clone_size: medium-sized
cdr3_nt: TGTGCCAGTAGTATCAGCCAATCTAGCTTGAGGCCCCAGCATTTT
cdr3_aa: CASSISQSSLRPQHF

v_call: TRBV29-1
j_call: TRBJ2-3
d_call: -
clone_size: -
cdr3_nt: TGCAGCGTTCCCGGGTCGGGTGCAGATACGCAGTATTTT
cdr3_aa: CSVPGSGADTQYF

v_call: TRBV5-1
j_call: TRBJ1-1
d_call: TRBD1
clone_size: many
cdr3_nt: TGCGCCAGCAGCTCCAGGGGGGCCCAGAGGGAAGCTTTCTTT
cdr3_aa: CASSSRGAQREAFF

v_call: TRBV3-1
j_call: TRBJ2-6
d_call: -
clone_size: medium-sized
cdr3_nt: TGTGCCAGCAGCCAAGATCCAGGGCCGGGGGCCAACGTCCTGACTTTC
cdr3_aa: CASSQDPGPGANVLTF

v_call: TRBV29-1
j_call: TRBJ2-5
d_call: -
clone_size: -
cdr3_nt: TGCAGCGTTGAAGAGGGGGGCTTCCAAGAGACCCAGTACTTC
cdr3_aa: CSVEEGGFQETQYF

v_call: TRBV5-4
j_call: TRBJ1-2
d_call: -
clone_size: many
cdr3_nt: TGTGCCAGCAGCTTGAAAACGGAAAGTTATGGCTACACCTTC
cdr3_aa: CASSLKTESYGYTF

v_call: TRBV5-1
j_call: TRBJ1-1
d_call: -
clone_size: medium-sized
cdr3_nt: TGCGCCAGCAGCTTGGCCGTGGGGAACACTGAAGCTTTCTTT
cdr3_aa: CASSLAVGNTEAFF

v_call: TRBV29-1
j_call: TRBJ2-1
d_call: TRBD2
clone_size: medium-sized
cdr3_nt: TGCAGCGTTGACAGCCTAGCGGGGGGGCCCTACAATGAGCAGTTCTTC
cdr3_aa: CSVDSLAGGPYNEQFF

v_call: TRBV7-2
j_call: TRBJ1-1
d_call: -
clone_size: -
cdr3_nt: TGTGCCAGCAGCTTAGGGGCGCATGGCACTGAAGCTTTCTTT
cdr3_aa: CASSLGAHGTEAFF

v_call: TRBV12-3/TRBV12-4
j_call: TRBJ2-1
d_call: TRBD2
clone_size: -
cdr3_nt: TGTGCCAGCAGTTTCGGGAGGGACAATGAGCAGTTCTTC
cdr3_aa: CASSFGRDNEQFF